The following is a TCR beta chain sequence with its context. The record originates from a study of CD8+CD57+ T cells in acquired aplastic anemia. TCR beta VDJ and CDR3 profiles were obtained from a genomic DNA template. TCRdb passed the reads through MiXCR, listing each CDR3 protein once. Of tens of thousands of distinct CDR3 sequences in the sample, 60% to 70% are singletons; the top ten hold 59%. The germline V gene has CDR1 SGHVS and CDR2 FNYEAQ. Trimming cost V 5 bases and J 6 bases, with 9 bases left between them. The CDR3 is 12 amino acids. Patients included in sequencing had previously demonstrated CD8+CD57+ cell expansion by flow cytometry.

The chain is built from TRBV7-6 and TRBJ2-3; no reliable D call. The TCR was taken from a human donor with aplastic anemia. The source material was sorted CD4+, CD8+, or CD8+CD57+ T cells (not recorded which) from PBMCs. The CDR3 DNA reads TGTGCCAGCAGCCCCGGTGGGGATACGCAGTATTTT. Its protein is CASSPGGDTQYF.